These 19 T cell receptor beta chains were all obtained from the same sample, sequenced in a study of T cell changes during pregnancy in multiple sclerosis. The protocol was immunoSEQ multiplex PCR, while the TCRdb copy is restricted to in-frame clones and leaves out a portion. The sample records about 83,000 clones, over 80% being singletons. The sample here was PBMCs, taken in the first trimester of pregnancy. Receptors were obtained from a female donor in good health, serving as a control in a pregnancy study. Some clones in this sample may be carry-over from other donors' samples.

This clone appeared once. J is TRBJ2-1 and V is TRBV6-1, with TRBD2 matching over 11 bases. Losses at the gene ends were 7 bases for V and 9 bases for J; bases not matched to a gene: 11. This CDR3 has 15 residues. CDR1 and CDR2 from the germline V gene are MNHNS and SASEGT. The CDR3 DNA reads TGTGCCAGCACTGGCTTAGCGGGGGGGCGTAGTGAGCAGTTCTTC. Translated: CASTGLAGGRSEQFF.

In this sample, this clone turned up once. This chain uses TRBV28 with TRBJ2-7; 7 positions agree with TRBD2. The CDR3 runs to 14 residues. With V trimmed by 3 bases and J by 5 bases, 7 bases remained unmatched. The germline V gene has CDR1 MDHEN and CDR2 SYDVKM. CDR3: CASSLGGVAHEQYF. The CDR3 DNA follows: TGTGCCAGCAGTTTGGGAGGGGTGGCTCACGAGCAGTACTTC.

The rearrangement joins TRBV29-1 to TRBJ2-7, with TRBD1 as a possible D gene (5 bases). The CDR3 has 16 amino acids. The ends were cut back, 4 bases at V and 5 bases at J, with 24 bases in the middle. Germline V gives CDR1 SQVTM, CDR2 ANQGSEA. CDR3: CSVVSLGPGSVHEQYF. As DNA, the CDR3 is TGCAGCGTTGTAAGCCTAGGTCCAGGGTCAGTTCACGAGCAGTACTTC.

As for this clone: Other nucleotide sequences in the sample specify the same CDR3. J is TRBJ2-7 and V is TRBV7-8, with D hard to call. Germline CDR1 SGHVS, CDR2 FQNEAQ. The V gene lost 4 bases and the J gene lost 5 bases, with 18 bases spanning the gap. This CDR3 comprises 15 residues. The CDR3 DNA is TGTGCCAGCAGCTCCCTTATAAGGAGCGATCACGAGCAGTACTTC. Its translation is CASSSLIRSDHEQYF.

V is TRBV7-8 and J is TRBJ2-7, with 11 bases that match TRBD2. The CDR3 covers 18 residues. CDR1 SGHVS and CDR2 FQNEAQ come from the germline V gene. J was trimmed by 6 bases and V by 2 bases; bases with no gene match: 15. The CDR3 is CASSLPSSALAGDVEQYF. Written as DNA, the CDR3 is TGTGCCAGCAGCTTACCTTCGTCTGCACTAGCGGGAGATGTCGAGCAGTACTTC.

The chain joins TRBV7-3 to TRBJ2-1; a possible D gene is TRBD2 (6 bases). Germline V gene lookup returns CDR1 SGHTA and CDR2 FQGTGA. The CDR3 spans 15 residues. V was cut by 5 bases and J by 8 bases, with 19 bases left in between. The CDR3 DNA reads as TGTGCCAGCAGCCCCTCGCGGGAAAGGACGGATGAGCAGTTCTTC. Translated, it gives CASSPSRERTDEQFF.

The chain joins TRBV9 to TRBJ2-3; maybe TRBD2 (5 bases). The CDR3 covers 15 residues. Trimming left V 0 bases short and J 1 base short, with 9 bases between. CDR1 and CDR2 from the germline V gene are SGDLS and YYNGEE. CDR3 amino acids: CASSVDAGRTDTQYF. The CDR3 DNA is TGTGCCAGCAGCGTAGATGCGGGTCGCACAGATACGCAGTATTTT.

The chain recombines TRBV4-1 with TRBJ1-5; D unresolved. CDR1 is MGHRA and CDR2 is YSYEKL in the germline V gene. This CDR3 is 16 amino acids long. V gave up 0 bases and J gave up 4 bases, with 13 bases separating them. The CDR3 spells CASSQELDRLNQPQHF. The CDR3 coding sequence is TGCGCCAGCAGCCAAGAACTGGATCGACTAAATCAGCCCCAGCATTTT.

This chain joins TRBV6-1 and TRBJ2-1, with a weak D call TRBD2 (6 bases). Germline values: CDR1 MNHNS, CDR2 SASEGT. This CDR3 spans 14 amino acids. V was cut by 0 bases and J by 4 bases, with 7 bases left in between. The chain's CDR3 is CASSEAGTYNEQFF. CDR3 in DNA: TGTGCCAGCAGTGAAGCCGGGACTTACAATGAGCAGTTCTTC.

The chain joins TRBV10-3 to TRBJ2-3; D ambiguous. Between the trimmed V and J ends, which lost 4 bases and 0 bases, there was a span of 14 bases. CDR1 is ENHRY and CDR2 is SYGVKD in the germline V gene. The length of the CDR3 is 16 residues. CDR3 region: CAISVGGQLSTDTQYF. The DNA of the CDR3 is TGTGCCATCAGTGTCGGCGGCCAACTGAGCACAGATACGCAGTATTTT.

The chain is built from TRBV7-2 and TRBJ2-1; 7 bases are shared with TRBD1. The CDR3 loop spans 16 amino acids. J lost 0 bases, V lost 1 base, and 3 bases had no gene match. Per the germline V gene, CDR1 is SGHTA and CDR2 is FQGNSA. The DNA of the CDR3 is TGTGCCAGCAGCTTAGGAGGGGGCGCCTCCTACAATGAGCAGTTCTTC. This sequence encodes CASSLGGGASYNEQFF.

This sequence joins TRBV6-5 and TRBJ1-2; 7 bases are a match to TRBD1. The CDR3 consists of 16 residues. The ends lost 4 bases at V and 1 base at J; junction bases unmatched: 9. CDR1 and CDR2 from the germline V gene are MNHEY and SVGAGI. Written as DNA, the CDR3 is TGTGCCAGCAGTTCGACAGGGAGCTACTTTAACTATGGCTACACCTTC. Protein product: CASSSTGSYFNYGYTF.

This rearrangement joins TRBV28 to TRBJ2-1, with TRBD2 identical over 10 bases. Germline loops: CDR1 MDHEN, CDR2 SYDVKM. This CDR3 region has 19 residues. V dropped 3 bases and J dropped 0; count of bases not matched to a gene: 11. The CDR3 nucleotides are TGTGCCAGCAGTTTGGGACTAGCGTTGGGTCCGAACTCCTACAATGAGCAGTTCTTC. Its protein product is CASSLGLALGPNSYNEQFF.

J is TRBJ2-7 and V is TRBV27; a possible D gene is TRBD1 (5 bases). With 6 bases removed from V and 4 bases from J, the gap between germline ends came to 10 bases. Germline assignment: CDR1 MNHEY and CDR2 SMNVEV (reference sequence). The CDR3 consists of 12 residues. The CDR3 DNA reads as TGTGCCAGCAGCCCAGGGTTATACGAGCAGTACTTC. Translating gives CASSPGLYEQYF.

The rearrangement uses TRBV7-9 and TRBJ2-2; 11 bases are a match to TRBD2. Germline loops: CDR1 SEHNR, CDR2 FQNEAQ (reference sequence). V lost 1 base, J lost 4 bases, and 2 bases stayed unmatched. The CDR3 covers 16 residues. CDR3 nucleotides: TGTGCCAGCAGCTTAGGGACTAGCGGGTTCACCGGGGAGCTGTTTTTT. Protein: CASSLGTSGFTGELFF. The whole variable domain, filled in from reference TRBV7-9 and TRBJ2-2, reads DTGVSQNPRHKITKRGQNVTFRCDPISEHNRLYWYRQTLGQGPEFLTYFQNEAQLEKSRLLSDRFSAERPKGSFSTLEIQRTEQGDSAMYLCASSLGTSGFTGELFFGEGSRLTVL.

CDR3 DNA: TGCGCCAGCAGCCAAAAGTTAACTCAGGGCCCCACAGGGAGCAATCAGCCCCAGCATTTT. This codes for CASSQKLTQGPTGSNQPQHF. The gene calls are TRBV4-3 and TRBJ1-5, with TRBD1 as a possible D gene (6 bases). Trimming cost V 2 bases and J 1 base, with 24 bases left between them. This CDR3 has 20 amino acids. CDR1 is LGHNA and CDR2 is YSLEER in the germline V gene.

The chain combines TRBV30 with TRBJ1-4; 9 nucleotides match TRBD1. J lost 5 bases, V lost 1 base, and 5 bases had no gene match. The CDR3 consists of 15 residues. Germline V gene lookup returns CDR1 GTSNPN and CDR2 SVGIG (reference sequence). DNA for the CDR3: TGTGCCTGGAGTGCAGGGGACAGGGAAAATGAAAAACTGTTTTTT. Its protein is CAWSAGDRENEKLFF.

V usage is TRBV7-3 and J usage is TRBJ1-2; the D gene is possibly TRBD1 (5 bases). V gave up 2 bases and J gave up 6 bases, with 13 bases separating them. The CDR3 has 14 amino acids. Germline V gives CDR1 SGHTA, CDR2 FQGTGA. The CDR3 sequence: CASSLGRQSDGYTF. In DNA form, the CDR3 reads TGTGCCAGCAGCTTAGGGCGACAGTCAGATGGCTACACCTTC. The whole variable domain, filled in from reference TRBV7-3 and TRBJ1-2, reads GAGVSQTPSNKVTEKGKYVELRCDPISGHTALYWYRQSLGQGPEFLIYFQGTGAADDSGLPNDRFFAVRPEGSVSTLKIQRTERGDSAVYLCASSLGRQSDGYTFGSGTRLTVV.

The J gene is TRBJ2-7, the V gene TRBV28; TRBD1 is a possible D gene (6 bases). V was cut by 11 bases and J by 5 bases, with 16 bases left in between. In germline, CDR1 is MDHEN, CDR2 SYDVKM. This CDR3 region has 12 residues. The CDR3 nucleotides are TGTGCCTTCAGCAAGGCAGGGGACGAGCAGTACTTC. Its protein is CAFSKAGDEQYF.